This TCR beta chain stems from a study of T cells after posttransplantation cyclophosphamide. Findings and caveats of the study: Donor CD8+ memory clones often dominated recipient blood repertoires at later times. Blood and skin or GI T cell repertoires showed limited TRB overlap.

This clone has only one observation. Its antigen remains unidentified. Treatment was busulfan-fludarabine conditioning, a marrow graft, and cyclophosphamide on days +3 and +4. Sequencing used immunoSEQ multiplex PCR; TCRdb keeps in-frame clones, though not all of them. The sample gives around 21,000 clones, roughly 87% of which show up once; roughly 6.6% is in the top ten. V dropped 5 bases and J dropped 8; count of bases not matched to a gene: 3. The CDR3 totals 14 residues. Germline CDR1 and CDR2: SNHLY and FYNNEI. J is TRBJ2-1 and V is TRBV2, with 13 bases lining up with TRBD2. Here the sequenced sample was PBMCs, taken after allogeneic stem cell transplant with posttransplant cyclophosphamide. This TCR came from a female patient aged 40-50 years who received an allogeneic stem cell transplant from a related donor, was CMV-positive, and had no GVHD. Some T cells may be provided by the graft donor. CDR3 nucleotide sequence: TGTGCCAGCAGTCGGACTAGCGGGAGCGATGAGCAGTTCTTC. The encoded protein is CASSRTSGSDEQFF. The full variable domain, in which reference TRBV2 and TRBJ2-1 provide the parts outside the CDR3, is EPEVTQTPSHQVTQMGQEVILRCVPISNHLYFYWYRQILGQKVEFLVSFYNNEISEKSEIFDDQFSVERPDGSNFTLKIRSTKLEDSAMYFCASSRTSGSDEQFFGPGTRLTVL.